This T cell receptor beta chain emerged from a study of blood T cell repertoires in COVID-19. Original processing notes: Cell counts per sample came from amplifying reference gene primers. The protocol was immunoSEQ multiplex PCR, while the TCRdb copy is restricted to in-frame clones and leaves out a portion. D and trimming were read from the DNA, whereas the V and J calls and clone size are those reported in that table. The table lists 220,000 or so clones, less than 90% of them singletons. J lost 8 bases, V lost 4 bases, and 6 bases had no gene match. Per the germline V gene, CDR1 is SGHTA and CDR2 is FQGNSA. This CDR3 contains 13 residues.

The receptor was derived from a man aged 25-45 years with active or convalescent COVID-19. The rearrangement links TRBV7-2 to TRBJ1-1; 8 bases are shared with TRBD1. Specimen: peripheral blood. CDR3 coding DNA: TGTGCCAGCAGCTCGACCCGGGACAGGGAAGCTTTCTTT. This encodes CASSSTRDREAFF.